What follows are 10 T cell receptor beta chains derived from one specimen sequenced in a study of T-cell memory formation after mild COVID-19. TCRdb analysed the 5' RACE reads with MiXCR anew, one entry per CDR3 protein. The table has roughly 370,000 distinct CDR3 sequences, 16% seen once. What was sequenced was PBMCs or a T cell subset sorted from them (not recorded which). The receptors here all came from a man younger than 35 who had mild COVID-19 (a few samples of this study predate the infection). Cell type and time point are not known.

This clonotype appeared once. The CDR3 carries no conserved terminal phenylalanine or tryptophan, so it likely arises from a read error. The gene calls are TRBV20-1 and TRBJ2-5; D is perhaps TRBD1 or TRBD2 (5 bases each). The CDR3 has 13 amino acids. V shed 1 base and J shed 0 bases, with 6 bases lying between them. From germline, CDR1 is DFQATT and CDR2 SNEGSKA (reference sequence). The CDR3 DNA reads TGCAGTGCTAGAGGGGGACACCAAGAGACCCAGTACTCC. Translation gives CSARGGHQETQYS.

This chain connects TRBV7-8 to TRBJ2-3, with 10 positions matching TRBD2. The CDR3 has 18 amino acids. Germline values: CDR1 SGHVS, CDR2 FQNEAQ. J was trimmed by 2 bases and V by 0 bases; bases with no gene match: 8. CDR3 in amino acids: CASSLASLAGGPTDTQYF. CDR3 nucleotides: TGTGCCAGCAGCTTAGCTTCATTAGCGGGGGGCCCCACAGATACGCAGTATTTT.

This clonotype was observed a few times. The CDR3 region is CASSQELIRDRDTDTQYF. CDR3 bases: TGTGCCAGCAGCCAAGAGTTAATAAGGGACAGGGACACAGATACGCAGTATTTT. The chain uses TRBV3-1 and TRBJ2-3, with 9 bases that match TRBD1. Per germline, CDR1 LGHDT and CDR2 YNNKEL (reference sequence). Trimming cost V 0 bases and J 2 bases; bases outside gene matches: 9. This CDR3 comprises 18 residues.

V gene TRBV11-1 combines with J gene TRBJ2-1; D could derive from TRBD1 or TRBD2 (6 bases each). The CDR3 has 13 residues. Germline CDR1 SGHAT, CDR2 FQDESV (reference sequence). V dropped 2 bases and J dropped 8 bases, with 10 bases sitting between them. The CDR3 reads CASSLQGRHEQFF. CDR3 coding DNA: TGTGCCAGCAGCTTACAGGGGAGGCATGAGCAGTTCTTC.

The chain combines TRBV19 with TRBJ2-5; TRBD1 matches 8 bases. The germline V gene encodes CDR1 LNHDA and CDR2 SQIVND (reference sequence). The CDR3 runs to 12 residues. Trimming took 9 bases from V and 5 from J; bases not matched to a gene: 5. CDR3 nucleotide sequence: TGTGCCAGCAAGGACAGGGTGGAGACCCAGTACTTC. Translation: CASKDRVETQYF.

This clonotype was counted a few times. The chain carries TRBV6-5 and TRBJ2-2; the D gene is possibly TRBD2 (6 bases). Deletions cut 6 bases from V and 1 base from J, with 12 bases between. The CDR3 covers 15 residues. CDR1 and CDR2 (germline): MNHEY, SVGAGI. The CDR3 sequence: CASRPGTLNTGELFF. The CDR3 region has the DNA TGTGCCAGCAGGCCCGGGACTTTGAACACCGGGGAGCTGTTTTTT.

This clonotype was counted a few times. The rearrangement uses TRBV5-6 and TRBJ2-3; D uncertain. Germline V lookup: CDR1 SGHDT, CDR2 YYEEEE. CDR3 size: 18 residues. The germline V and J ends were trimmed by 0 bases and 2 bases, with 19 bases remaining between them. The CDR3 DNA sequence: TGTGCCAGCAGCTTGGCCCGTGGGCGGCGTTTCATCACAGATACGCAGTATTTT. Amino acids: CASSLARGRRFITDTQYF.

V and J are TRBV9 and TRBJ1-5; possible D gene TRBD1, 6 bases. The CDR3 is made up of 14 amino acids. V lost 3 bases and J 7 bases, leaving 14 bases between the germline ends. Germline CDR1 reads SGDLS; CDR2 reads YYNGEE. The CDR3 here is CASSAYRVYQPQHF. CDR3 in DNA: TGTGCCAGCAGCGCTTACAGGGTCTACCAGCCCCAGCATTTT.

The chain's CDR3 is CSAMKDWNTEAFF. CDR3 sequence (DNA): TGCAGTGCTATGAAAGACTGGAACACTGAAGCTTTCTTT. The chain has TRBV20-1 and TRBJ1-1; unclear D gene. The CDR3 is made up of 13 amino acids. The germline V and J ends were trimmed by 4 bases and 1 base, with 10 bases remaining between them. Per germline, CDR1 DFQATT and CDR2 SNEGSKA (reference sequence).

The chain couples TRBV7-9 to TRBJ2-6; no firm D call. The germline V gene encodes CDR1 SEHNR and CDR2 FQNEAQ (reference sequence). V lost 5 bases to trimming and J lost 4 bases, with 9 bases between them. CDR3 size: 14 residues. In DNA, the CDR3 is TGTGCCAGCAGCCCCGTATTGGGGGCCAACGTCCTGACTTTC. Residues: CASSPVLGANVLTF.